These 29 T cell receptor beta chains came from one sample sequenced in a study of spatial heterogeneity in lung cancer. Overall study results and limits: Expanded intratumoral alpha and beta TCR counts tracked tumor mutation counts.

Time point: sample taken at primary tumor resection. For these TCRs, the target antigens are not known. TCRdb itself ran the 5' RACE reads through MiXCR, one entry per CDR3 protein. The sample lists roughly 10,000 distinct CDR3 sequences; 7.9% were seen once. This sample comprised lung tumor tissue, obtained at surgery. These receptors originate from a female donor with early-stage non-small cell lung cancer.

This clonotype was detected many times. This beta chain lies outside the target of a library built for alpha chains; its clone size means little. This chain joins TRBV28 and TRBJ2-3; D possibly uses TRBD1 or TRBD2 (5 bases each). V shed 6 bases and J shed 6 bases, with 19 bases lying between them. The CDR3 covers 15 residues. Germline CDR1 and CDR2: MDHEN and SYDVKM. CDR3 in DNA: TGTGCCAGCAGGCTTGGGACCGACCGCCCGGATACGCAGTATTTT. Translated, it gives CASRLGTDRPDTQYF.

This clonotype appeared a single time. With the library built for alpha chains, this beta chain is off target and its frequency is not meaningful. The rearrangement links TRBV30 to TRBJ2-7, with D tentatively TRBD2 (5 bases). The CDR3 length is 16 residues. V lost 0 bases and J 1 base, leaving 16 bases between the germline ends. CDR1 GTSNPN and CDR2 SVGIG come from the germline V gene (reference sequence). For the CDR3, the DNA is TGTGCCTGGAGTGTACTAGAGGCAGCTTATTCCTACGAGCAGTACTTC. Translating gives CAWSVLEAAYSYEQYF.

This clonotype was observed a few times. This beta chain is a stray sequence in a library constructed for alpha chains; its clone size is not meaningful. CDR3 sequence (DNA): TGTGCCAGCAGGCAGACAGGGGAAATTGGTTACGAGCAGTACTTC. Translating it yields CASRQTGEIGYEQYF. The V and J genes are TRBV7-2 and TRBJ2-7, with 8 bases that match TRBD1. The junction had 11 bases not matched to a gene; V was cut back by 6 bases and J by 4 bases. In germline, CDR1 is SGHTA, CDR2 FQGNSA. The CDR3 contains 15 residues.

There are many counts of this clonotype. Little can be read into the size of this beta chain, an off-target read in a library designed for alpha chains. This chain connects TRBV3-1 to TRBJ2-1; D gene ambiguous. CDR3 length equals 11 residues. V lost 4 bases and J lost 6, with 4 bases in between. CDR1 and CDR2 (germline): LGHDT, YNNKEL (reference sequence). CDR3 DNA: TGTGCCAGCAGCCGGGGCAATGAGCAGTTCTTC. It is translated as CASSRGNEQFF.

This clonotype was recorded at least ten times. Within a library made for alpha chains, this beta chain is off target, and its count is uninformative. This sequence joins TRBV12-3 or TRBV12-4 and TRBJ1-1, with D unclear. Trimming cost V 4 bases and J 0 bases, with 6 bases left between them. This CDR3 is 13 amino acids long. This CDR3 reads CASSWTVNTEAFF. The CDR3 nucleotides read TGTGCCAGCAGTTGGACGGTGAACACTGAAGCTTTCTTT.

Concerning this clonotype: This beta chain is a stray read from a library made for alpha chains; its abundance is not meaningful. This chain connects TRBV5-1 to TRBJ2-1; TRBD1 matches at 7 bases. The germline CDR1 and CDR2 sequences are SGHRS and YFSETQ. After removal of 1 base from V and 7 bases from J, the junction contained 5 bases not matched to a gene. This CDR3 is 14 amino acids long. In nucleotides, the CDR3 is TGCGCCAGCAGCTTGAACAGGGGTAGGAATGAGCAGTTCTTC. Protein sequence: CASSLNRGRNEQFF.

This clonotype was counted at least ten times. The size of this beta chain means little, since it is a stray read in a library made for alpha chains. CDR3 DNA sequence: TGCAGTGCTAGAGATTGGGGGAAGGGGGGTTCACCCCTCCACTTT. This sequence encodes CSARDWGKGGSPLHF. The rearrangement joins TRBV20-1 to TRBJ1-6, with a possible D match to TRBD1 (6 bases). CDR1 is DFQATT and CDR2 is SNEGSKA in the germline V gene (reference sequence). The V and J ends lost 0 bases and 9 bases respectively, with 15 bases between them. This CDR3 is built from 15 residues.

The table lists this clonotype with many counts. The library was designed around alpha chains, so this beta chain is a stray read whose abundance carries little weight. This sequence joins TRBV7-3 and TRBJ1-1; the D gene is possibly TRBD1 (5 bases). Germline V gives CDR1 SGHTA, CDR2 FQGTGA. The CDR3 extends over 13 amino acids. The V end was cut by 3 bases, the J end by 4 bases, with 9 bases between. This CDR3 reads CASSFGRATEAFF. Written as DNA, the CDR3 is TGTGCCAGCAGCTTTGGCAGGGCCACTGAAGCTTTCTTT.

In the case of this clonotype: The size of this beta chain means little, since it is a stray read in a library made for alpha chains. The chain combines TRBV6-5 with TRBJ1-2; perhaps TRBD1 as D (5 bases). The CDR3 is 13 residues long. The V gene lost 4 bases and the J gene lost 3 bases, with 9 bases spanning the gap. Looked up from germline, CDR1 is MNHEY and CDR2 is SVGAGI. This CDR3 is CASSWTRDYGYTF. The CDR3 DNA sequence: TGTGCCAGCAGTTGGACACGAGACTATGGCTACACCTTC.

This clonotype was counted many times. The size of this beta chain means little, since it is a stray read in a library made for alpha chains. This chain connects TRBV13 to TRBJ1-1, with a possible D match to TRBD1 (5 bases). This CDR3 spans 14 amino acids. V lost 4 bases and J 4 bases, leaving 13 bases between the germline ends. CDR1 and CDR2 (germline): PRHDT, FYEKMQ (reference sequence). The DNA for the CDR3 is TGTGCCAGCAGCTCCAGTCGGGGGAGCACTGAAGCTTTCTTT. Encoded protein: CASSSSRGSTEAFF.

This clonotype has more than one count but fewer than ten. Within a library made for alpha chains, this beta chain is off target, and its count is uninformative. The chain recombines TRBV18 with TRBJ2-1; D may correspond to TRBD1 or TRBD2 (5 bases each). Germline V gene sequence: CDR1 KGHSH, CDR2 LQKENI. V was clipped by 0 bases and J by 9 bases, with 15 bases between them. The CDR3 spans 15 residues. CDR3 loop: CASSPPGPRGGEQFF. Written as DNA, the CDR3 is TGTGCCAGCTCACCACCGGGACCGAGGGGCGGTGAGCAGTTCTTC.

This clonotype was seen at least ten times. In a library made to pick up alpha chains, this beta chain is a stray read with a size that means little. The chain links TRBV20-1 to TRBJ1-1, with TRBD1 as a possible D gene (5 bases). The CDR3 covers 13 residues. V lost 6 bases and J lost 3, with 14 bases in between. Germline assignment: CDR1 DFQATT and CDR2 SNEGSKA (reference sequence). The CDR3, as DNA: TGCAGTGCCGGTTCAGGGCGGGACACTGAAGCTTTCTTT. It codes for CSAGSGRDTEAFF.

About this clonotype: This beta chain represents an off-target read in a library built for alpha chains; its size is of limited meaning. The chain links TRBV6-1 to TRBJ1-2, with D possibly matching TRBD1 (5 bases). Germline V gene data show CDR1 as MNHNS and CDR2 as SASEGT. The CDR3 is 17 amino acids. Trimming took 4 bases from V and 0 from J, leaving 18 bases between them. CDR3 nucleotide sequence: TGTGCCAGCAGTGGAGGGACCCTCGGGGAGGCTAACTATGGCTACACCTTC. As protein: CASSGGTLGEANYGYTF.

By share, this clonotype counts as medium-sized. Within a library made for alpha chains, this beta chain is off target, and its count is uninformative. J is TRBJ2-1 and V is TRBV7-8, with D perhaps TRBD2 (5 bases). CDR1 and CDR2 from the germline V gene are SGHVS and FQNEAQ. Trimming removed 5 bases at V and 8 bases at J, with 19 bases between. The CDR3 is 15 amino acids. CDR3 sequence reads: CASSPRTSGGDEQFF. In DNA, the CDR3 is TGTGCCAGCAGCCCGCGCACTAGTGGTGGCGATGAGCAGTTCTTC.

This clonotype was observed at least ten times. An end of the junction does not agree with germline; a read error may underlie this. Because the library targeted alpha chains, this beta chain is an off-target read whose size means little. V gene TRBV6-6 combines with J gene TRBJ2-1; D remains unclear. The CDR3 totals 10 residues. CDR1 is MNHNY, CDR2 SVGAGI, per germline (reference sequence). This CDR3 is CACASTPRLF. The CDR3 nucleotides read TGTGCCTGCGCGTCCACCCCTAGGCTCTTC.

This clonotype was recorded at least ten times. Found in a library prepared for alpha chains, this beta chain is an off-target read, and its abundance has little meaning. The gene calls are TRBV30 and TRBJ1-5, with 7 bases aligning to TRBD1. The CDR3 contains 15 residues. V was pared by 3 bases and J by 6 bases, with 11 bases of the junction left unmatched. From germline, CDR1 is GTSNPN and CDR2 SVGIG (reference sequence). The CDR3 nucleotides read TGTGCCTGGAGCCCACTGAGGGGGCTCGGTCAGCCCCAGCATTTT. Its translation is CAWSPLRGLGQPQHF.

A few counts support this clonotype. This beta chain came through as a stray read in a library set up for alpha chains, and its size says little. The rearrangement uses TRBV4-3 and TRBJ2-7; 11 nucleotides line up with TRBD2. CDR1 and CDR2 from the germline V gene are LGHNA and YSLEER. The CDR3 covers 18 residues. With 0 bases clipped from V and 3 bases from J, the junction kept 10 bases outside the gene matches. The CDR3 DNA sequence: TGCGCCAGCAGCCAAGACTTACCGACTAGCGGGGCGATCTACGAGCAGTACTTC. It encodes CASSQDLPTSGAIYEQYF.

This clonotype has at least ten counts. This beta chain was picked up by a library intended for alpha chains and is off target, so its count carries little meaning. The CDR3 is CATSGGSGGWTDTQYF. The CDR3 nucleotides read TGTGCCACCAGTGGGGGGAGCGGGGGTTGGACAGATACGCAGTATTTT. The chain is built from TRBV24-1 and TRBJ2-3; 8 bases are shared with TRBD2. CDR3 length: 16 residues. From germline, CDR1 is KGHDR and CDR2 SFDVKD. The ends lost 5 bases at V and 3 bases at J; junction bases unmatched: 9.

This clonotype was seen ten or more times. Because the library targeted alpha chains, this beta chain is an off-target read whose size means little. J is TRBJ2-3 and V is TRBV5-1; 11 bases line up with TRBD1. Per the germline V gene, CDR1 is SGHRS and CDR2 is YFSETQ. This CDR3 has 18 residues. J lost 3 bases, V lost 1 base, and 10 bases had no gene match. CDR3 sequence (DNA): TGCGCCAGCAGCTTGAGTCCCCCCGGGACAGGGGGGACAGATACGCAGTATTTT. Its protein product is CASSLSPPGTGGTDTQYF. The full variable domain, in which reference TRBV5-1 and TRBJ2-3 provide the parts outside the CDR3, is KAGVTQTPRYLIKTRGQQVTLSCSPISGHRSVSWYQQTPGQGLQFLFEYFSETQRNKGNFPGRFSGRQFSNSRSEMNVSTLELGDSALYLCASSLSPPGTGGTDTQYFGPGTRLTVL.

This clonotype has just a few counts. Since it is a stray read in a library aimed at alpha chains, this beta chain has a size that is not meaningful. The V gene is TRBV9, the J gene TRBJ2-1; 10 bases match TRBD1. With V trimmed by 0 bases and J by 6 bases, 3 bases remained unmatched. The CDR3 totals 15 residues. The V gene's germline CDR1 is SGDLS and CDR2 YYNGEE. CDR3 bases: TGTGCCAGCAGCGTAGGGGGGACAGGGGCCAATGAGCAGTTCTTC. As protein: CASSVGGTGANEQFF.

Judged by abundance, this clonotype is medium-sized. This beta chain represents an off-target read in a library built for alpha chains; its size is of limited meaning. This rearrangement joins TRBV7-2 to TRBJ1-3; D is unclear. The CDR3 runs 16 residues. The germline gives CDR1 SGHTA, CDR2 FQGNSA. V lost 1 base and J lost 0, with 10 bases in between. The CDR3, as DNA: TGTGCCAGCAGCTTAGAAGGGCCCCTCTCTGGAAACACCATATATTTT. It codes for CASSLEGPLSGNTIYF.

This clonotype has a count of ten or more. Because this beta chain is a stray read in a library intended to capture alpha chains, its abundance should not be given much weight. The rearrangement uses TRBV20-1 and TRBJ2-7; 9 positions match TRBD1. The V gene's germline CDR1 is DFQATT and CDR2 SNEGSKA (reference sequence). The length of the CDR3 is 15 residues. Germline trimming cut 1 base from V and 6 bases from J; bases unmatched to any gene: 10. CDR3 residues: CSARARDREWGEQYF. As DNA, the CDR3 is TGCAGTGCTAGAGCTCGGGACAGGGAATGGGGCGAGCAGTACTTC.

This clonotype was detected ten times or more. The library was built for alpha chains, so this beta chain is an off-target read and its size means little. This sequence joins TRBV30 and TRBJ2-2, with 8 positions matching TRBD1. This CDR3 comprises 14 residues. The V gene end was trimmed by 6 bases and the J gene end by 2 bases; junction bases not matched to a gene: 5. Germline loops: CDR1 GTSNPN, CDR2 SVGIG (reference sequence). The CDR3: CACPGTGNTGELFF. CDR3 DNA: TGTGCCTGTCCCGGGACAGGAAACACCGGGGAGCTGTTTTTT.

Remarks on this clonotype: A read error is possible here, since a much larger clone lies one base away. With the library built for alpha chains, this beta chain is off target and its frequency is not meaningful. CDR3 sequence reads: CAGSQEGSILSTDTQYF. CDR3 nucleotides: TGTGCCGGCAGCCAAGAGGGCAGTATTTTAAGCACAGATACGCAGTATTTT. The V call is TRBV4-2, the J call TRBJ2-3, with TRBD2 as a possible D gene (5 bases). The CDR3 length is 17 residues. The germline V gene has CDR1 LGHNA and CDR2 YNFKEQ.

This clonotype was seen at least ten times. This beta chain turned up in a library designed for alpha chains; as an off-target read, its abundance says little. The V call is TRBV27, the J call TRBJ2-3; TRBD2 agrees at 10 bases. V trimming: 6 bases; J trimming: 4 bases; junction bases outside the gene matches: 19. This CDR3 has 19 amino acids. From germline, CDR1 is MNHEY and CDR2 SMNVEV (reference sequence). DNA for the CDR3: TGTGCCAGCAGACGCAAGGCGCCCCCGGCTAGCGGGGGTCCAGATACGCAGTATTTT. Its protein is CASRRKAPPASGGPDTQYF.

In this sample, this clonotype turned up many times. Because the library targeted alpha chains, this beta chain is an off-target read whose size means little. The chain recombines TRBV7-2 with TRBJ1-2; 7 nucleotides match TRBD1. Per germline, CDR1 SGHTA and CDR2 FQGNSA. Unmatched junction bases numbered 9, after V lost 0 bases and J lost 5 bases. This CDR3 has 16 amino acids. The CDR3 loop is CASSLAPGQKLYGYTF. Written as DNA, the CDR3 is TGTGCCAGCAGCTTAGCCCCGGGACAGAAGTTATATGGCTACACCTTC.

This clonotype was observed at least ten times. In a library made to pick up alpha chains, this beta chain is a stray read with a size that means little. The chain carries TRBV7-2 and TRBJ2-1, with 8 bases aligning to TRBD1. The ends lost 2 bases at V and 4 bases at J; junction bases unmatched: 4. CDR1 is SGHTA and CDR2 is FQGNSA in the germline V gene. The CDR3 sequence is 15 residues long. CDR3 in amino acids: CASSLRQGNYNEQFF. CDR3 sequence (DNA): TGTGCCAGCAGCTTACGACAGGGGAATTACAATGAGCAGTTCTTC. Full variable domain (missing parts from reference TRBV7-2 and TRBJ2-1): GAGVSQSPSNKVTEKGKDVELRCDPISGHTALYWYRQSLGQGLEFLIYFQGNSAPDKSGLPSDRFSAERTGGSVSTLTIQRTQQEDSAVYLCASSLRQGNYNEQFFGPGTRLTVL.

This clonotype came up many times. This beta chain is a stray sequence in a library constructed for alpha chains; its clone size is not meaningful. The CDR3 region has the DNA TGCGCCAGCAGTGAGACCCTCTACGAGCAGTACTTC. This sequence encodes CASSETLYEQYF. V and J are TRBV10-2 and TRBJ2-7; no firm D call. Germline V lookup: CDR1 WSHSY, CDR2 SAAADI. The V end was cut by 2 bases, the J end by 3 bases, with 5 bases between. The CDR3 spans 12 residues.

This clonotype was counted many times. Because this beta chain is a stray read in a library intended to capture alpha chains, its abundance should not be given much weight. The J gene is TRBJ2-6, the V gene TRBV4-3; D might be TRBD2 (5 bases). Trimming left V 4 bases short and J 2 bases short, with 18 bases between. This CDR3 is built from 18 residues. Germline V lookup: CDR1 LGHNA, CDR2 YSLEER. CDR3 sequence (DNA): TGCGCCAGCAGCCCGTCCTTTTCGGGGTCCGCTGGGGCCAACGTCCTGACTTTC. Translated: CASSPSFSGSAGANVLTF.